This TCR beta chain is drawn from a study of shared clonotypes between healthy human individuals. Clones were read by immunoSEQ multiplex PCR, and TCRdb kept only the in-frame ones, dropping some. The sample lists 2 million to 2.5 million clones; 80% to 95% were seen once. Sequencing was performed on naive CD4+ T cells from PBMCs. Subset described: CD45RA+ positively selected. The receptor was isolated from a man between 18 and 29 years old in good health. Some clones in this sample may be carry-over from other donors' samples.

The CDR3 sequence is CASSLSQQGGETQYF. CDR3 nucleotide sequence: TGCGCCAGCAGCTTGTCCCAACAGGGGGGAGAGACCCAGTACTTC. The J gene is TRBJ2-5, the V gene TRBV5-1; TRBD1 matches 8 bases. This CDR3 has 15 amino acids. Unmatched junction bases numbered 6, after V lost 1 base and J lost 4 bases. The germline CDR1 and CDR2 sequences are SGHRS and YFSETQ.